This T cell receptor (beta chain) was obtained from a study of T-cell reconstitution after alpha-beta-depleted transplantation in children (dated by TCRdb to the mid-2010s). In the study overall: T-cell immune reconstitution after TCRalphabeta/CD19-depleted allogeneic hematopoietic cell transplantation in children was quantitatively tracked in the study by means of TCR repertoire profiling. What the work shows at the level of the full study, not this receptor alone: The apparently early recovery of alphabetaT-cell counts about two months after transplant reportedly depended on only several hundred rapidly expanded clones that came from non-depleted graft cells. In some patients, the high TCRbeta diversity seen at day 60 was put down to recipient T cells and intrathymic progenitors that had survived conditioning. Hyperexpanded clone frequencies declined over subsequent months; after one year, T-cell counts and TCRbeta diversity were mostly attributed to newly produced T cells.

This clonotype appeared a few times. There is no known antigen for this receptor. The input lacks base qualities; no much larger clone sits a single base away. Per the publication, the treatment or condition label means: allogeneic hematopoietic cell transplantation with graft depleted of TCRalphabeta T cells and CD19 B cells. The children who served as transplant recipients had been given grafts of TCRalphabeta/CD19-depleted allogeneic hematopoietic cells. Libraries were constructed by PCR. Sequencing used an Illumina HiSeq 2500. Molecular barcoding was employed in the preparation of TCR libraries, with unique molecular identifiers being used to normalize TCRbeta repertoire quantification. TCRdb reanalyzed the raw reads on its own, using fastp at Q25 for trimming and MiXCR for clone calling, and kept in-frame beta chains. Every entry covers one CDR3 protein and lists the most common genes and DNA from its rows. The table for this sample lists 500,000 to 600,000 distinct CDR3 sequences; 27% of them were counted only once. Jointly, the top ten make up about a third of the sample.

Taken from cysteine to phenylalanine, the CDR3 has 13 residues. Here the CDR3 DNA is all that survives: 39 bases in frame from base 1. Between the V and J ends, shortened by 4 bases and 0 bases respectively, the junction contains 8 bases. From a lookup of the germline V gene (reference sequence), CDR1 and CDR2 are GTSNPN and SVGIG. The input for sequencing was PBMCs, taken before TCRalphabeta/CD19-depleted stem cell transplant. The rearranged chain carries TRBV30 and TRBJ2-3; no D segment can be confidently identified. The receptor was isolated from a boy in the first two years of life with Wiskott-Aldrich syndrome, due to receive a stem cell transplant. The nucleotides read TGTGCCTGGACCCTGGAAAGCACAGATACGCAGTATTTT. Translated, it gives CAWTLESTDTQYF. Outside the CDR3, residues come from the reference TRBV30 and TRBJ2-3 proteins, so the full variable domain is: SQTIHQWPATLVQPVGSPLSLECTVEGTSNPNLYWYRQAAGRGLQLLFYSVGIGQISSEVPQNLSASRPQDRQFILSSKKLLLSDSGFYLCAWTLESTDTQYFGPGTRLTVL.